This entry lists 27 T cell receptor beta chains sequenced from one sample in a study of persistence of HIV-infected CD4 T cells. Sequencing used immunoSEQ version 4 in survey mode. The protocol was immunoSEQ multiplex PCR, while the TCRdb copy is restricted to in-frame clones and leaves out a portion. The sample gives around 35,000 clones, around 80% of which show up once; approximately 1.5% is in the top ten. Cells were stimulated with CMV-infected fibroblast lysates at approximately 10 ug/mL. CD40L/CD69 double-negative CD45RO-high memory CD4+ T cells were collected. Their antigens remain unidentified. Sequencing was performed on CD4+ T cells sorted from PBMCs after roughly 18-hour stimulation, taken from a patient who received antiretroviral therapy. These receptors came from an adult man with HIV who was CMV-seropositive.

The chain uses TRBV7-8 and TRBJ1-1; no clear D. The V gene lost 1 base and the J gene lost 4 bases, with 13 bases spanning the gap. The germline CDR1 and CDR2 sequences are SGHVS and FQNEAQ. The CDR3 extends over 15 amino acids. CDR3 nucleotide sequence: TGTGCCAGCAGCTTAGGAGACTACCCCCGCACTGAAGCTTTCTTT. This sequence encodes CASSLGDYPRTEAFF.

This clone was seen once. The chain combines TRBV28 with TRBJ2-2; TRBD2 is a possible D gene (5 bases). This CDR3 spans 14 amino acids. Between the trimmed V and J ends, which lost 4 bases and 4 bases, there was a span of 10 bases. CDR1 is MDHEN, CDR2 SYDVKM, per germline. CDR3: CASSSQRATGELFF. Here the CDR3 DNA reads TGTGCCAGCAGTTCACAGAGGGCCACCGGGGAGCTGTTTTTT.

V gene TRBV6-1 combines with J gene TRBJ1-2, with D hard to call. The CDR3 contains 15 residues. V was pared by 0 bases and J by 4 bases, with 12 bases between. Germline CDR1 and CDR2: MNHNS and SASEGT. This CDR3 is CASSEAYLSTYGYTF. The CDR3 bases are TGTGCCAGCAGTGAAGCTTACCTCTCAACCTATGGCTACACCTTC.

The CDR3 region is CASRPRERGYGYTF. The CDR3 region has the DNA TGTGCCAGCCGACCGAGGGAAAGGGGCTATGGCTACACCTTC. V usage is TRBV6-5 and J usage is TRBJ1-2; perhaps TRBD1 as D (5 bases). Deletions cut 8 bases from V and 4 bases from J, with 17 bases between. The CDR3 is made up of 14 amino acids. From germline, CDR1 is MNHEY and CDR2 SVGAGI.

The J gene is TRBJ1-3, the V gene TRBV28, with 10 nucleotides matching TRBD1. Germline values: CDR1 MDHEN, CDR2 SYDVKM. This CDR3 contains 17 residues. After removal of 1 base from V and 1 base from J, the junction contained 4 bases not matched to a gene. The CDR3 nucleotides read TGTGCCAGCAGTTTATCGGGACAGGGGATTTCTGGAAACACCATATATTTT. This gives the protein CASSLSGQGISGNTIYF. The variable domain in full, completed from reference TRBV28 and TRBJ1-3, reads DVKVTQSSRYLVKRTGEKVFLECVQDMDHENMFWYRQDPGLGLRLIYFSYDVKMKEKGDIPEGYSVSREKKERFSLILESASTNQTSMYLCASSLSGQGISGNTIYFGEGSWLTVV.

The rearrangement links TRBV7-9 to TRBJ2-2; D gene uncertain. Germline loops: CDR1 SEHNR, CDR2 FQNEAQ (reference sequence). Trimming stripped 1 base from V and 4 bases from J, with 10 bases between. This CDR3 is 15 amino acids long. CDR3 nucleotides: TGTGCCAGCAGCTTAGGGCTAGATGCCACCGGGGAGCTGTTTTTT. Translating gives CASSLGLDATGELFF.

The chain carries TRBV2 and TRBJ1-1; possibly TRBD1 for D (6 bases). V was clipped by 2 bases and J by 1 base, with 8 bases between them. Germline V gives CDR1 SNHLY, CDR2 FYNNEI. This CDR3 contains 14 residues. This chain's CDR3 is CASSELGGNTEAFF. In nucleotides, the CDR3 is TGTGCCAGCAGTGAACTAGGGGGGAACACTGAAGCTTTCTTT.

The rearrangement uses TRBV6-5 and TRBJ2-7, with 7 bases that match TRBD1. Per germline, CDR1 MNHEY and CDR2 SVGAGI. The V gene end was trimmed by 7 bases and the J gene end by 1 base; junction bases not matched to a gene: 4. This CDR3 is 13 amino acids long. CDR3 protein: CASKTGFSYEQYF. The CDR3 nucleotides are TGTGCCAGCAAGACAGGGTTTTCCTACGAGCAGTACTTC.

This chain connects TRBV4-1 to TRBJ1-5, with D perhaps matching TRBD1 (5 bases). Germline V lookup: CDR1 MGHRA, CDR2 YSYEKL. CDR3 length: 15 residues. Trimming shortened V by 1 base and J by 1 base, and 8 bases separated the two germline ends. The CDR3 spells CASSQVRDSNQPQHF. Written as DNA, the CDR3 is TGCGCCAGCAGCCAAGTCCGGGACAGCAATCAGCCCCAGCATTTT.

The rearrangement links TRBV24-1 to TRBJ2-3; D is ambiguous. This CDR3 is 13 amino acids long. The germline CDR1 and CDR2 sequences are KGHDR and SFDVKD. Trimming removed 2 bases from V and 9 bases from J, with 11 bases in between. The CDR3 DNA reads TGTGCCACCAGTGATTCCCCGGCGAGGACGCAGTATTTT. This gives the protein CATSDSPARTQYF.

This chain connects TRBV27 to TRBJ2-7; weak D call: TRBD2 (5 bases). V was clipped by 10 bases and J by 1 base, with 23 bases between them. Germline V gene data show CDR1 as MNHEY and CDR2 as SMNVEV (reference sequence). The CDR3 is 16 amino acids. The chain's CDR3 is CANSPTHPRVSYEQYF. CDR3 bases: TGTGCCAACAGCCCAACCCACCCGAGGGTATCCTACGAGCAGTACTTC.

As for this clone: Other DNA sequences of this sample code for an identical CDR3. The chain is built from TRBV2 and TRBJ1-1; 7 bases line up with TRBD1. CDR1 and CDR2 (germline): SNHLY, FYNNEI. The CDR3 contains 14 residues. The V and J ends lost 5 bases and 5 bases, in that order; junction bases with no gene match: 8. DNA of the CDR3: TGTGCCAGCAGTTTACAGGGGAGGGGAACTGAAGCTTTCTTT. This codes for CASSLQGRGTEAFF.

DNA of the CDR3: TGTGCCAGCAGTGATCTAGGACAGGGGTTGGAAAAACTGTTTTTT. Its protein product is CASSDLGQGLEKLFF. The gene calls are TRBV6-1 and TRBJ1-4, with 9 positions matching TRBD1. The CDR3 runs 15 residues. Germline lookup yields CDR1 MNHNS and CDR2 SASEGT. V was clipped by 3 bases and J by 8 bases; unmatched bases: 7.

The chain couples TRBV3-1 (or the pseudogene TRBV3-2) to TRBJ2-3, with 9 bases matching TRBD2. Trimming at V came to 3 bases and at J to 1 base, leaving 8 bases not matched to a gene. This CDR3 is 17 amino acids long. The V gene's germline CDR1 is LGHDT and CDR2 YNNKEL (reference sequence). CDR3 region: CASSHFGAGGGTDTQYF. CDR3 bases: TGTGCCAGCAGCCACTTCGGAGCGGGGGGCGGCACAGATACGCAGTATTTT.

J is TRBJ2-1 and V is TRBV5-1; no firm D call. Germline V gives CDR1 SGHRS, CDR2 YFSETQ. Trimming took off 6 bases at V and 0 bases at J, with 13 bases between the two ends. The CDR3 runs to 15 residues. For the CDR3, the DNA is TGCGCCAGCACCCGAGTTGACCGCTCCTACAATGAGCAGTTCTTC. This encodes CASTRVDRSYNEQFF.

The chain recombines TRBV5-8 with TRBJ1-5; 10 nucleotides match TRBD1. The CDR3 covers 14 residues. Germline loops: CDR1 SGHTS, CDR2 YDEGEE. The CDR3 region is CVSRDRGVSQPQHF. DNA for the CDR3: TGTGTCTCTCGGGACAGGGGAGTAAGCCAGCCCCAGCATTTT.

The CDR3 nucleotides are TGTGCCAGCAGTGGGGGCTCCTCTGGAAACACCATATATTTT. Its protein is CASSGGSSGNTIYF. The chain joins TRBV2 to TRBJ1-3; the D gene is possibly TRBD1 (5 bases). The CDR3 runs to 14 residues. V lost 4 bases and J lost 0, with 7 bases in between. Germline CDR1 reads SNHLY; CDR2 reads FYNNEI.

The V and J genes are TRBV28 and TRBJ2-1, with D tentatively TRBD1 or TRBD2 (6 bases each). CDR1 MDHEN and CDR2 SYDVKM come from the germline V gene. This CDR3 region has 15 residues. The V end was cut by 6 bases, the J end by 5 bases, with 17 bases between. CDR3 loop: CASRVGAGEDNEQFF. The CDR3 bases are TGTGCCAGCAGAGTGGGGGCAGGGGAGGACAATGAGCAGTTCTTC.

This clone was detected a few times. The J gene is TRBJ2-2, the V gene TRBV27; TRBD2 is a possible D gene (5 bases). The germline V and J ends were trimmed by 3 bases and 6 bases, with 11 bases remaining between them. Germline CDR1 MNHEY, CDR2 SMNVEV (reference sequence). This CDR3 spans 14 amino acids. CDR3 protein: CASSLRDQPGELFF. The CDR3 bases are TGTGCCAGCAGTTTGAGGGATCAGCCCGGGGAGCTGTTTTTT.

As DNA, the CDR3 is TGCGCCAGCAGCTTGGTCCGAGGGGGAGATAATTCACCCCTCCACTTT. This gives the protein CASSLVRGGDNSPLHF. V is TRBV5-1 and J is TRBJ1-6; tentative D call: TRBD1 (6 bases). V lost 0 bases, J lost 5 bases, and 12 bases lay in between. Germline values: CDR1 SGHRS, CDR2 YFSETQ. The CDR3 has 16 amino acids.

This chain uses TRBV9 with TRBJ2-1; no clear D. The CDR3 runs 16 residues. V was shortened by 3 bases and J by 0 bases, with 13 bases between the two germline ends. Germline CDR1 reads SGDLS; CDR2 reads YYNGEE. CDR3 sequence: CASSGRRLSSYNEQFF. CDR3 DNA sequence: TGTGCCAGCAGCGGTCGTCGATTGAGCTCCTACAATGAGCAGTTCTTC.

The chain couples TRBV5-1 to TRBJ1-1; no definite D call. This CDR3 is built from 15 residues. Trimming removed 0 bases at V and 3 bases at J, with 12 bases between. Per germline, CDR1 SGHRS and CDR2 YFSETQ. The CDR3 region is CASSLVVGKDTEAFF. CDR3 nucleotide sequence: TGCGCCAGCAGCTTGGTTGTAGGGAAGGACACTGAAGCTTTCTTT.

V is TRBV28 and J is TRBJ1-1; 9 bases agree with TRBD1. V lost 5 bases, J lost 7 bases, and 8 bases stayed unmatched. The CDR3 extends over 14 amino acids. CDR1 MDHEN and CDR2 SYDVKM come from the germline V gene. The CDR3: CASSPHRDRVEAFF. Here the CDR3 DNA reads TGTGCCAGCAGTCCGCACCGGGACAGGGTTGAAGCTTTCTTT.

V is TRBV5-1 and J is TRBJ2-3; TRBD2 matches at 8 bases. There are 17 residues in the CDR3. Germline assignment: CDR1 SGHRS and CDR2 YFSETQ. The ends lost 3 bases at V and 4 bases at J; junction bases unmatched: 13. The CDR3 region has the DNA TGCGCCAGCAGCTCCGCCTCCGCCGGGCGGGGGGCAGATACGCAGTATTTT. Its translation: CASSSASAGRGADTQYF.

This chain uses TRBV2 with TRBJ2-2, with 7 positions matching TRBD1. The CDR3 totals 14 residues. Germline V gene lookup returns CDR1 SNHLY and CDR2 FYNNEI. The junction had 4 bases not matched to a gene; V was cut back by 7 bases and J by 2 bases. CDR3 sequence: CASTRDRNTGELFF. CDR3 sequence (DNA): TGTGCCAGCACAAGGGACAGAAACACCGGGGAGCTGTTTTTT.

V gene TRBV5-4 combines with J gene TRBJ2-1; 10 nucleotides agree with TRBD2. In germline, CDR1 is SGHNT, CDR2 YYREEE (reference sequence). The CDR3 spans 17 residues. The V gene end was trimmed by 1 base and the J gene end by 10 bases; junction bases not matched to a gene: 14. The CDR3 DNA reads as TGTGCCAGCAGCTTGCAAAGAGGAGCGGGGGGGTCTTGGGAGCAGTTCTTC. Amino acid sequence: CASSLQRGAGGSWEQFF.

The V and J genes are TRBV4-1 and TRBJ2-1; TRBD2 aligns across 10 bases. Germline CDR1 is MGHRA and CDR2 is YSYEKL. V trimming: 1 base; J trimming: 1 base; junction bases outside the gene matches: 4. The CDR3 runs 17 residues. The CDR3 region has the DNA TGCGCCAGCAGCCAAGGGATAGCGGGGGGATCCTACAATGAGCAGTTCTTC. Translating gives CASSQGIAGGSYNEQFF.